This entry lists 17 T cell receptor beta chains sequenced from one sample in a study of T cells after yellow fever vaccination. TCRdb called the 5' RACE reads again in MiXCR, with one record for every CDR3 protein. The sample holds about 340,000 distinct CDR3 sequences, 12% seen once. This sample comprised CD4+ T cells sorted from PBMCs, obtained 15 days after the yellow fever booster vaccination. All receptors derive from a young man who received the YFV17D yellow fever vaccine.

This clonotype was observed a handful of times. The chain uses TRBV4-1 and TRBJ1-1; no firm D call. V was pared by 6 bases and J by 1 base, with 9 bases between. The CDR3 extends over 13 amino acids. Germline V gene sequence: CDR1 MGHRA, CDR2 YSYEKL. The CDR3 spells CASRGMGNTEAFF. The CDR3 DNA reads TGCGCCAGCAGAGGCATGGGGAACACTGAAGCTTTCTTT.

Only a few counts were recorded for this clonotype. The J gene is TRBJ2-1, the V gene TRBV12-3 or TRBV12-4, with D possibly being TRBD1 or TRBD2 (5 bases each). CDR3 length equals 14 residues. The V end lost 2 bases, the J end lost 5 bases, and 10 bases lay between the germline ends. The CDR3: CASSLRDGNNEQFF. In DNA, the CDR3 is TGTGCCAGCAGTTTACGGGACGGAAACAATGAGCAGTTCTTC.

This chain joins TRBV6-1 and TRBJ1-1, with D tentatively TRBD1 (6 bases). This CDR3 is 14 amino acids long. V lost 4 bases and J lost 0, with 9 bases in between. Germline V gene lookup returns CDR1 MNHNS and CDR2 SASEGT. DNA for the CDR3: TGTGCCAGCAGTGTACAGGGTATGAACACTGAAGCTTTCTTT. Its translation: CASSVQGMNTEAFF.

Only a few counts were recorded for this clonotype. The chain links TRBV9 to TRBJ1-1; tentatively, D is TRBD1 (5 bases). The V gene's germline CDR1 is SGDLS and CDR2 YYNGEE. Trimming pared 3 bases from V and 10 bases from J, leaving 16 bases between. This CDR3 comprises 13 residues. This chain's CDR3 is CASSAAGEGRAFF. The CDR3 DNA reads as TGTGCCAGCAGCGCGGCAGGTGAGGGGAGAGCTTTCTTT.

This clonotype was seen many times. The V and J genes are TRBV5-1 and TRBJ2-3; TRBD2 matches 10 bases. Trimming at V came to 1 base and at J to 6 bases, leaving 5 bases not matched to a gene. CDR1 is SGHRS, CDR2 YFSETQ, per germline. The CDR3 is 15 residues long. The CDR3 sequence is CASSLTSGGADTQYF. The DNA for the CDR3 is TGCGCCAGCAGCTTGACGAGCGGGGGGGCCGATACGCAGTATTTT. The full variable domain, completed using reference TRBV5-1 and TRBJ2-3, is KAGVTQTPRYLIKTRGQQVTLSCSPISGHRSVSWYQQTPGQGLQFLFEYFSETQRNKGNFPGRFSGRQFSNSRSEMNVSTLELGDSALYLCASSLTSGGADTQYFGPGTRLTVL.

This clonotype was counted ten times or more. The rearrangement joins TRBV27 to TRBJ2-5; possible D gene TRBD1, 5 bases. Looked up from germline, CDR1 is MNHEY and CDR2 is SMNVEV (reference sequence). The CDR3 loop spans 13 amino acids. The V and J ends lost 3 bases and 5 bases respectively, with 10 bases between them. The CDR3, as DNA: TGTGCCAGCAGTTTCAGGGTGAGGGAGACCCAGTACTTC. Translation gives CASSFRVRETQYF.

A few counts support this clonotype. The chain recombines TRBV29-1 with TRBJ2-2; a weak D match, TRBD2 (7 bases). CDR1 is SQVTM and CDR2 is ANQGSEA in the germline V gene. This CDR3 is 12 amino acids long. Trimming took off 6 bases at V and 7 bases at J, with 12 bases between the two ends. The CDR3 nucleotides read TGCAGCGTCGGGGGGCAGGTCGGGGAGCTGTTTTTT. It codes for CSVGGQVGELFF.

V gene TRBV6-6 combines with J gene TRBJ1-1; possibly TRBD1 for D (5 bases). Trimming pared 7 bases from V and 1 base from J, leaving 10 bases between. This CDR3 comprises 13 residues. In germline, CDR1 is MNHNY, CDR2 SVGAGI (reference sequence). DNA of the CDR3: TGTGCCAGCACGCGGGGCACGAACACTGAAGCTTTCTTT. The encoded protein is CASTRGTNTEAFF.

The chain carries TRBV6-6 and TRBJ1-2; weak D call: TRBD1 (5 bases). The V and J ends lost 2 bases and 2 bases respectively, with 27 bases between them. The CDR3 runs 20 residues. The V gene's germline CDR1 is MNHNY and CDR2 SVGAGI (reference sequence). The chain's CDR3 is CASSYPSFGTEKILNYGYTF. The CDR3, as DNA: TGTGCCAGCAGTTACCCCTCATTCGGGACGGAGAAAATACTAAACTATGGCTACACCTTC.

The chain employs TRBV5-6 and TRBJ2-7; 7 positions match TRBD1. The CDR3 runs to 13 residues. The ends lost 0 bases at V and 6 bases at J; junction bases unmatched: 3. The germline CDR1 and CDR2 sequences are SGHDT and YYEEEE. The CDR3 region has the DNA TGTGCCAGCAGCTTGGTAGGGGGCAGCGAGCAGTACGTC. It specifies CASSLVGGSEQYV.

This clonotype appeared a few times. This chain joins TRBV6-6 and TRBJ2-1, with D possibly matching TRBD1 (6 bases). The V end was cut by 7 bases, the J end by 4 bases, with 14 bases between. Germline CDR1 and CDR2: MNHNY and SVGAGI (reference sequence). This CDR3 is built from 14 residues. CDR3 region: CASTPGAPYNEQFF. CDR3 DNA: TGTGCCAGCACTCCAGGGGCCCCTTACAATGAGCAGTTCTTC.

This clonotype was seen repeatedly, ten times or more. The rearrangement uses TRBV10-3 and TRBJ1-5, with 7 bases aligning to TRBD1. CDR1 and CDR2 (germline): ENHRY, SYGVKD. This CDR3 comprises 15 residues. V trimming: 3 bases; J trimming: 7 bases; junction bases outside the gene matches: 9. The CDR3 bases are TGTGCCATCAGTGACTCGAGCGGGACAGACCAGCCCCAGCATTTT. Its translation: CAISDSSGTDQPQHF.

The chain carries TRBV7-3 and TRBJ1-1; D may be TRBD1 (5 bases). V was pared by 4 bases and J by 1 base, with 7 bases between. The CDR3 extends over 13 amino acids. The germline V gene has CDR1 SGHTA and CDR2 FQGTGA. The CDR3 DNA reads TGTGCCAGCAGCTGGGGGACGAACACTGAAGCTTTCTTT. It codes for CASSWGTNTEAFF. Supplemented by reference TRBV7-3 and TRBJ1-1, the full variable domain reads GAGVSQTPSNKVTEKGKYVELRCDPISGHTALYWYRQSLGQGPEFLIYFQGTGAADDSGLPNDRFFAVRPEGSVSTLKIQRTERGDSAVYLCASSWGTNTEAFFGQGTRLTVV.

This clonotype was seen more than once but under ten times. The chain employs TRBV7-2 and TRBJ2-5; TRBD2 matches at 8 bases. Looked up from germline, CDR1 is SGHTA and CDR2 is FQGNSA. This CDR3 contains 14 residues. The V gene end was trimmed by 7 bases and the J gene end by 4 bases; junction bases not matched to a gene: 8. CDR3 region: CASTTFGGAETQYF. CDR3 in DNA: TGTGCCAGCACCACTTTCGGGGGGGCAGAGACCCAGTACTTC.

This clonotype was detected many times. The J gene is TRBJ2-3, the V gene TRBV5-5, with D unresolved. Germline V gives CDR1 SGHKS, CDR2 YYEKEE (reference sequence). Trimming cost V 5 bases and J 1 base, with 11 bases left between them. This CDR3 is 14 amino acids long. The CDR3 nucleotides read TGTGCCAGCAGATCAGACCCCGGCACAGATACGCAGTATTTT. Its protein is CASRSDPGTDTQYF.

The V and J genes are TRBV19 and TRBJ2-7, with 13 nucleotides matching TRBD2. CDR3 size: 16 residues. The germline V gene has CDR1 LNHDA and CDR2 SQIVND (reference sequence). V lost 4 bases to trimming and J lost 4 bases; unmatched junction nucleotides: 7. This CDR3 is CASSTPGLAGDYEQYF. The DNA for the CDR3 is TGTGCCAGTAGTACCCCAGGACTAGCGGGGGATTACGAGCAGTACTTC.

Many counts were recorded for this clonotype. The V gene is TRBV12-3 or TRBV12-4, the J gene TRBJ2-7; D is unresolved. Trimming took 3 bases from V and 6 from J, leaving 12 bases between them. The CDR3 is 13 amino acids. CDR3 in amino acids: CASSLVGSGEQYF. As DNA, the CDR3 is TGTGCCAGCAGTTTGGTAGGGTCGGGCGAGCAGTACTTC.